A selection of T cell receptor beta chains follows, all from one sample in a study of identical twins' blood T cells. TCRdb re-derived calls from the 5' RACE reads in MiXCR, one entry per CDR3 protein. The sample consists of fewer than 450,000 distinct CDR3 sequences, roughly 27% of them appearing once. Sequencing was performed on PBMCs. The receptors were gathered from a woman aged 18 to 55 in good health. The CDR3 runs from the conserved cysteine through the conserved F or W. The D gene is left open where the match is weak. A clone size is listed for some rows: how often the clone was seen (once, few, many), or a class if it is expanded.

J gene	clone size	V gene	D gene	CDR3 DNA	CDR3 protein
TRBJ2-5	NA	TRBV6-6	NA	TGTGCCAGCAGTTATAGTCGTGGGATCCAAGAGACCCAGTACTTC	CASSYSRGIQETQYF
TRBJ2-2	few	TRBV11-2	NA	TGTGCCAGCAGCTTAGCTACGAACACCGGGGAGCTGTTTTTT	CASSLATNTGELFF
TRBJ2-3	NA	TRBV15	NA	TGTGCCACCAGCACGCTGATTTTAGCTTCGGATACGCAGTATTTT	CATSTLILASDTQYF
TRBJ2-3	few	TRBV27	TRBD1	TGTGCCAGCAGTTTATTTGCAGGGGGATTTCCGCCGGGGCCGAAAGATACGCAGTATTTT	CASSLFAGGFPPGPKDTQYF
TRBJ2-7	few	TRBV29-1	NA	TGCAGCGTTGTCGGGGGTACCAGCACGAACCCGATTTCCTACGAGCAGTACTTC	CSVVGGTSTNPISYEQYF
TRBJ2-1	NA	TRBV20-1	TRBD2	TGCAGTGCTACTAGCGGGGTGATCAATGAGCAGTTCTTC	CSATSGVINEQFF
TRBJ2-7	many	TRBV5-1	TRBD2	TGCGCCAGCAGCCTACTAGCGGGAGTTTCCTACGAGCAGTACTTC	CASSLLAGVSYEQYF
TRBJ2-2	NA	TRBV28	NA	TGTGCCAGCAGTTCGCGGATAGCGGTACGGGGCACCGGGGAGCTGTTTTTT	CASSSRIAVRGTGELFF
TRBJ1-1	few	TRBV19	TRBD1	TGTGCCAGTAGTCCTCCGACAGGGTTGAACACTGAAGCTTTCTTT	CASSPPTGLNTEAFF
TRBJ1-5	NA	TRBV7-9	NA	TGTGCCAGCAGCTTATTAGGGGATCGTCAGCCCCAGCATTTT	CASSLLGDRQPQHF
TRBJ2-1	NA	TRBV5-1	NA	TGCGCCAGCAGCTTGGGAACAGTTACCTACGATGAGCAGTTCTTC	CASSLGTVTYDEQFF
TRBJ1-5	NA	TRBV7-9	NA	TGTGCCAGCAGCCTAGAGACTATTGAGAGTCAGCCCCAGCATTTT	CASSLETIESQPQHF
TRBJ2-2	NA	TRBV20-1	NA	TGCAGTGCTGCGGGGTGCACCGGGGAGCTGTTTTTT	CSAAGCTGELFF
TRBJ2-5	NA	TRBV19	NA	TGTGCCAGTAGATCAGACTGGACCCAAGAGACCCAGTACTTC	CASRSDWTQETQYF
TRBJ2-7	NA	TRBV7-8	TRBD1	TGTGCCAGCAGCTCCAGACAGGGGTCATACGAGCAGTACTTC	CASSSRQGSYEQYF
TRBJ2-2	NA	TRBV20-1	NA	TGCAGTGCTAGCGACAGCAGAATCACCGGGGAGCTGTTTTTT	CSASDSRITGELFF
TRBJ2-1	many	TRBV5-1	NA	TGCGCCAGCAGCTTGGTCCAGGGAGGTGGGAATGAGCAGTTCTTC	CASSLVQGGGNEQFF
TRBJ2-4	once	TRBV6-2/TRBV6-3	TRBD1	TGTGCCAGCAGAACCAGGGGGCTCGGGTTGAACATTCAGTACTTC	CASRTRGLGLNIQYF
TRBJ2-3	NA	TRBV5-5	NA	TGTGCCAGCAGCTTTCAGACAGATACGCAGTATTTT	CASSFQTDTQYF